This T cell receptor beta chain was recovered during a study of T cells after yellow fever vaccination. Study-wide points: FACS-sorted repertoires could contain abundant clonotypes contaminating from the bulk population.

V lost 6 bases to trimming and J lost 6 bases, with 20 bases between them. The germline V gene encodes CDR1 SEHNR and CDR2 FQNEAQ (reference sequence). The CDR3 has 15 residues. With respect to this clonotype: Its target is unknown.

A 5'RACE template-switching step, the method used to make TCR cDNA, added a universal primer site and UMIs. Each CDR3 protein is one row after TCRdb ran MiXCR on the 5' RACE reads. This table has around 310,000 distinct CDR3 sequences, 3.5% to 4.5% appearing once. This sequence originates from a young man who received the YFV17D yellow fever vaccine. The V and J genes are TRBV7-9 and TRBJ1-1; D uncertain. The source material was PBMCs, sampled 5 days after the yellow fever booster vaccination. The CDR3 nucleotides read TGTGCCAGCAGGTCGACAAGGGAAACTCTCTCTGAAGCTTTCTTT. The encoded protein is CASRSTRETLSEAFF.